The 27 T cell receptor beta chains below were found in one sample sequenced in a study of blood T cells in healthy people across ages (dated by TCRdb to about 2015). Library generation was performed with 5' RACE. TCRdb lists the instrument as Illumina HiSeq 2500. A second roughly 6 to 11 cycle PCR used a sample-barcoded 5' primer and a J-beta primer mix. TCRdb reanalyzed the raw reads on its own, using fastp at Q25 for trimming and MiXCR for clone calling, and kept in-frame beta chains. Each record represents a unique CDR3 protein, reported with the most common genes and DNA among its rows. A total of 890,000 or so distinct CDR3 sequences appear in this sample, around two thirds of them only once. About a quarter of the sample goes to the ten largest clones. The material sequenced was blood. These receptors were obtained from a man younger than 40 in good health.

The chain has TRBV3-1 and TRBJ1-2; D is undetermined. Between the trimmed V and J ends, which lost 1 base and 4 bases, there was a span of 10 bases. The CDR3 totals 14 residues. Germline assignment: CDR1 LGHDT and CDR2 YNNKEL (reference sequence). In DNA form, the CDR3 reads TGTGCCAGCAGCCAAGCTACAGAGACCTATGGCTACACCTTC. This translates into CASSQATETYGYTF. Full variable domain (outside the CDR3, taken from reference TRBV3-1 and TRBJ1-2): DTAVSQTPKYLVTQMGNDKSIKCEQNLGHDTMYWYKQDSKKFLKIMFSYNNKELIINETVPNRFSPKSPDKAHLNLHINSLELGDSAVYFCASSQATETYGYTFGSGTRLTVV.

The CDR3 spells CAISASGTGGSNEQYF. DNA for the CDR3: TGTGCCATCAGTGCCAGCGGGACAGGGGGATCCAATGAGCAGTACTTC. V is TRBV10-3 and J is TRBJ2-5; 11 nucleotides match TRBD1. This CDR3 region has 16 residues. The trim removed 4 bases at V and 11 bases at J, leaving 15 bases unmatched. The germline CDR1 and CDR2 sequences are ENHRY and SYGVKD.

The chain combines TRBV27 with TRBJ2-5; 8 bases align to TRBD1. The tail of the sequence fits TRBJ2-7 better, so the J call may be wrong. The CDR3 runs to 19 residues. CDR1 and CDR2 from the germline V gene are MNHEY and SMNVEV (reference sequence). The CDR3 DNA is TGTGCCAGCATTCCGAAGGGGACAGGAGTTGGATGGGGCCACTACGAGCAGTACTTC. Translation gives CASIPKGTGVGWGHYEQYF.

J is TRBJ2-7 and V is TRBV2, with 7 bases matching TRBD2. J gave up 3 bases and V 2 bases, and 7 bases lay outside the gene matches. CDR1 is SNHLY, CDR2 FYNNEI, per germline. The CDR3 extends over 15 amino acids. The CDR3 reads CASSEWGGDGYEQYF. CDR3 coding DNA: TGTGCCAGCAGTGAATGGGGGGGAGATGGCTACGAGCAGTACTTC.

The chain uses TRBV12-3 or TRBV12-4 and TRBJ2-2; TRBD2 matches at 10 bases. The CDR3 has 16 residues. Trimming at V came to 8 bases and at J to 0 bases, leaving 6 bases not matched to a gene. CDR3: CASRLTSGANTGELFF. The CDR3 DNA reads TGTGCCAGCCGCCTTACTAGCGGGGCGAACACCGGGGAGCTGTTTTTT.

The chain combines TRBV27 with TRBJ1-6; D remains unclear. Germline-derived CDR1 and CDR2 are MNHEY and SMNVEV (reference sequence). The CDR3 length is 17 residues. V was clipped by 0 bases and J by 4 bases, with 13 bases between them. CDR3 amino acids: CASSLSIAGLYNSPLHF. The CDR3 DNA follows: TGTGCCAGCAGTTTATCGATAGCGGGATTATATAATTCACCCCTCCACTTT.

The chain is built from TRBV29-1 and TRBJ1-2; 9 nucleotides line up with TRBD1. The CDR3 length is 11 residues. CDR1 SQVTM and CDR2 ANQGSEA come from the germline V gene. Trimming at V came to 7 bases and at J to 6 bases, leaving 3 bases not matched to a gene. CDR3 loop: CSAWTGDGYTF. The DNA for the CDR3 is TGCAGCGCTTGGACAGGGGATGGCTACACCTTC.

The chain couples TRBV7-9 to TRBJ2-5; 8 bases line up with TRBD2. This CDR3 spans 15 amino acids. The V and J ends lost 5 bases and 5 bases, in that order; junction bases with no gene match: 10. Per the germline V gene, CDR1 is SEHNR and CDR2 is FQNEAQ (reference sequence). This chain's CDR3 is CASSKWTSLEETQYF. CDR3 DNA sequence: TGTGCCAGCAGCAAATGGACTAGCCTGGAGGAGACCCAGTACTTC.

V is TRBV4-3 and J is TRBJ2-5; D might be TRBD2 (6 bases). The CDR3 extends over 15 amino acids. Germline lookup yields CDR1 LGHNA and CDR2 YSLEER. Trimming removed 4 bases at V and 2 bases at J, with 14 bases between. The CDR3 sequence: CASSLELAEQETQYF. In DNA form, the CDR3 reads TGCGCCAGCAGCCTCGAGTTAGCGGAACAAGAGACCCAGTACTTC.

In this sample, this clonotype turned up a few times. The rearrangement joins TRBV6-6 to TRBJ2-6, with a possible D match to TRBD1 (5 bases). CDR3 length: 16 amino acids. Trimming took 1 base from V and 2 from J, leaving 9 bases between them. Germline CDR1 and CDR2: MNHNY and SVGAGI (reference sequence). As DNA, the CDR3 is TGTGCCAGCAGTTACTTTAGACAGACTGGGGCCAACGTCCTGACTTTC. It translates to CASSYFRQTGANVLTF.

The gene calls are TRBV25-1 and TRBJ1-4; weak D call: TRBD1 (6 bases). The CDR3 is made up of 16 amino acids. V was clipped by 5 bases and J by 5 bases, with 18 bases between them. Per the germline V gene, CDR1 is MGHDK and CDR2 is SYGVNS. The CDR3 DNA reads TGTGCCAGCAGTAGTTGGGGGGCGCTGGGAAATGAAAAACTGTTTTTT. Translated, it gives CASSSWGALGNEKLFF.

The CDR3 coding sequence is TGTGCCAGCAGTTTTAGCGGGGGGGCCGGGGAGCTGTTTTTT. Translating it yields CASSFSGGAGELFF. The chain is built from TRBV12-3 or TRBV12-4 and TRBJ2-2; 11 bases map to TRBD2. The V gene end was trimmed by 3 bases and the J gene end by 6 bases; junction bases not matched to a gene: 0. The CDR3 is 14 amino acids.

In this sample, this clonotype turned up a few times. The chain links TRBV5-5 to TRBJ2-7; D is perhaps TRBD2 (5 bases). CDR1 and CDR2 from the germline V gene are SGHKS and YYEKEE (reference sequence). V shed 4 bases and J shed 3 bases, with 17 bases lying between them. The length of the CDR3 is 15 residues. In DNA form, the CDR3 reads TGTGCCAGCAGCCCCGAGGGTCCGAAACTCTACGAGCAGTACTTC. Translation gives CASSPEGPKLYEQYF.

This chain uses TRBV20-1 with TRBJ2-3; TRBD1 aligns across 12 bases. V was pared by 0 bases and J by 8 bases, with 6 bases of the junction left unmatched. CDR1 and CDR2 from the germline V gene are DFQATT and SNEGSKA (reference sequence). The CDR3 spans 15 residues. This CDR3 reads CSARDHGTGGSTQYF. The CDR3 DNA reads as TGCAGTGCTAGAGATCATGGGACAGGGGGCTCTACGCAGTATTTT.

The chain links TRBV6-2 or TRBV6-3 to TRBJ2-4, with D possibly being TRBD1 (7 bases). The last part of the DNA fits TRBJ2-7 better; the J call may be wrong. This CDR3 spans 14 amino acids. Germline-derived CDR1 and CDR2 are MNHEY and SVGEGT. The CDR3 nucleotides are TGTGCCAGCAGGGAGGGGGCCACCTACGACGAGCAGTACTTC. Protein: CASREGATYDEQYF.

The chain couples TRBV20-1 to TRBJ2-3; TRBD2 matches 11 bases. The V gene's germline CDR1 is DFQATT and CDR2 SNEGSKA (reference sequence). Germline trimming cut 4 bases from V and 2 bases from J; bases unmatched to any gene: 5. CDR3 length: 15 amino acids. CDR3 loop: CSATSGGPSTDTQYF. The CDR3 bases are TGCAGTGCTACTAGCGGGGGGCCTTCCACAGATACGCAGTATTTT.

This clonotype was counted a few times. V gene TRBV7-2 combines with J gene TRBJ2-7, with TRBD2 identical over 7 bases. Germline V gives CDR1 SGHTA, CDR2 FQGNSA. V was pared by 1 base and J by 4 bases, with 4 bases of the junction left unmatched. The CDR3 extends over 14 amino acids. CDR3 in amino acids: CASSLDTGGYEQYF. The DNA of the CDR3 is TGTGCCAGCAGCTTAGATACGGGGGGATACGAGCAGTACTTC. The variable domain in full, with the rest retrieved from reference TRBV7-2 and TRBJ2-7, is GAGVSQSPSNKVTEKGKDVELRCDPISGHTALYWYRQSLGQGLEFLIYFQGNSAPDKSGLPSDRFSAERTGGSVSTLTIQRTQQEDSAVYLCASSLDTGGYEQYFGPGTRLTVT.

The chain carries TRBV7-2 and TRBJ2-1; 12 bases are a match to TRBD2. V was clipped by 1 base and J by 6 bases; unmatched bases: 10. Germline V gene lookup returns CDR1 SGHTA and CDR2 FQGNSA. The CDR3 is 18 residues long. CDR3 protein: CASSLVASGGAGGNEQFF. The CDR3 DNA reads TGTGCCAGCAGCTTAGTGGCTAGCGGGGGGGCCGGGGGCAATGAGCAGTTCTTC.

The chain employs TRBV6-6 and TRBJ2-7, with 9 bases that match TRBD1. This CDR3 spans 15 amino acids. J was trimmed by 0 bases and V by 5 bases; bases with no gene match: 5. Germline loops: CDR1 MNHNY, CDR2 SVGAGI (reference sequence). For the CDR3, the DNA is TGTGCCAGCAGTCCGGGACAGGGCTACTCCTACGAGCAGTACTTC. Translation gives CASSPGQGYSYEQYF.

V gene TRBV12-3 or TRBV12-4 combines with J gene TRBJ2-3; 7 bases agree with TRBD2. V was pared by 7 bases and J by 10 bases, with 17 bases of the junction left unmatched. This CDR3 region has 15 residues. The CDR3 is CASTRSTGGSDAQYF. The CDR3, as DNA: TGTGCCAGCACACGGTCGACCGGGGGGTCGGATGCGCAGTATTTT.

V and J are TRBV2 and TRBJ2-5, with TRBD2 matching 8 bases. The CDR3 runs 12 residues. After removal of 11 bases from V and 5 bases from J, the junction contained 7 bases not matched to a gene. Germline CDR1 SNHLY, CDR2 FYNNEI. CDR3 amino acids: CACGASGETQYF. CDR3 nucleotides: TGTGCCTGTGGCGCTAGCGGGGAGACCCAGTACTTC.

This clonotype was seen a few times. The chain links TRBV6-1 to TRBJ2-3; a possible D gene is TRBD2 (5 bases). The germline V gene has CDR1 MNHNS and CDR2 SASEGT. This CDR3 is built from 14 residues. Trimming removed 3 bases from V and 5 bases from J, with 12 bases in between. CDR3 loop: CASSDSDFRDTQYF. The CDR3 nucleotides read TGTGCCAGCAGTGATTCGGACTTCAGAGATACGCAGTATTTT.

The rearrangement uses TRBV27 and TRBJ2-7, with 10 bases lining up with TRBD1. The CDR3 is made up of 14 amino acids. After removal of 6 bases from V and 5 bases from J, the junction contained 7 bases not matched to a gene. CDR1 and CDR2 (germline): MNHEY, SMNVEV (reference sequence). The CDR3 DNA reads TGTGCCAGCAGGCGGACAGGGGGGCGGAACGAGCAGTACTTC. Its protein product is CASRRTGGRNEQYF.

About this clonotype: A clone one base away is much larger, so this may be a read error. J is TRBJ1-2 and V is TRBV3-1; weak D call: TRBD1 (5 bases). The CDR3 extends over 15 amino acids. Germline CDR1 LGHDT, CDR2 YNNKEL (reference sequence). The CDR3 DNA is TGTGCCAGCAGCCAAGAGGGCGGCAGGGACTATGGCCACACCTTC. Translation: CASSQEGGRDYGHTF.

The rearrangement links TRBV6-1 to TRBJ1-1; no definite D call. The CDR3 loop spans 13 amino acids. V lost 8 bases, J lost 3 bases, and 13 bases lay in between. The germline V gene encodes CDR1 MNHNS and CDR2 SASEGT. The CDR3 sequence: CASSGVGHTEAFF. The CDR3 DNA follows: TGTGCCAGCTCCGGTGTAGGGCACACTGAAGCTTTCTTT.

The DNA of the CDR3 is TGTGCCAGCAGCCAAGACCCTTCCTGGGACGAGCAGTACTTC. It yields the protein CASSQDPSWDEQYF. The V call is TRBV3-1, the J call TRBJ2-5; D ambiguous. The J call may be incorrect, as the DNA end agrees better with TRBJ2-7. The germline V gene encodes CDR1 LGHDT and CDR2 YNNKEL (reference sequence). The CDR3 covers 14 residues.

Here the CDR3 reads CSATGTRPYEQYF. The CDR3 coding sequence is TGCAGTGCTACCGGGACTCGGCCCTACGAGCAGTACTTC. The J gene is TRBJ2-7, the V gene TRBV20-1; D is possibly TRBD2 (6 bases). V lost 4 bases, J lost 2 bases, and 12 bases lay in between. The V gene's germline CDR1 is DFQATT and CDR2 SNEGSKA (reference sequence). The CDR3 has 13 amino acids.